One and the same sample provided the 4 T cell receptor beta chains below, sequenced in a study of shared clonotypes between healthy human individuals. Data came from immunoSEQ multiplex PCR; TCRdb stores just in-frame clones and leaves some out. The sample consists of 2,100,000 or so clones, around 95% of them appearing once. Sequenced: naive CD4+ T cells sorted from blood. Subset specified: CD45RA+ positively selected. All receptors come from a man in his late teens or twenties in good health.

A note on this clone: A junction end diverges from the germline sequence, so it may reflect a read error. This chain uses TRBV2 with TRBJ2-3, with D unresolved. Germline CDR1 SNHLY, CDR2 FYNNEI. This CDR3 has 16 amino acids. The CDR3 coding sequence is TGTGCCAGCAGCGAAGAAGTTCTCTCTAGCACAGATACGCAGTATTTT. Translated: CASSEEVLSSTDTQYF. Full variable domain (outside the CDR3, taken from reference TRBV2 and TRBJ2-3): EPEVTQTPSHQVTQMGQEVILRCVPISNHLYFYWYRQILGQKVEFLVSFYNNEISEKSEIFDDQFSVERPDGSNFTLKIRSTKLEDSAMYFCASSEEVLSSTDTQYFGPGTRLTVL.

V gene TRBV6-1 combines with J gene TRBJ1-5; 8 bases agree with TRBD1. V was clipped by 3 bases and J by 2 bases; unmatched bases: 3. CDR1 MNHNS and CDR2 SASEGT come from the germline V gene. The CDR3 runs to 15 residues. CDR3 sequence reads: CASSDQTGGNQPQHF. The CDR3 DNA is TGTGCCAGCAGTGACCAGACAGGGGGCAATCAGCCCCAGCATTTT.

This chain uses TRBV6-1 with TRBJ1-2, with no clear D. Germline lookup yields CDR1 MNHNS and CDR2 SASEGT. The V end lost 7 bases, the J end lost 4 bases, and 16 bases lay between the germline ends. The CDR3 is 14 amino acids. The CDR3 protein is CASTAWGSPYGYTF. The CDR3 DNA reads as TGTGCCAGCACCGCATGGGGATCCCCCTATGGCTACACCTTC.

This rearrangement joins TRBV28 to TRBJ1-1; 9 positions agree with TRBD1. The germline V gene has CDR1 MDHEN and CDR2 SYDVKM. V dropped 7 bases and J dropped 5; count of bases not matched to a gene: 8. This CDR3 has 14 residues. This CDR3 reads CASTKDRGKTEAFF. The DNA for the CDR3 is TGTGCCAGCACAAAGGACAGGGGAAAGACTGAAGCTTTCTTT.